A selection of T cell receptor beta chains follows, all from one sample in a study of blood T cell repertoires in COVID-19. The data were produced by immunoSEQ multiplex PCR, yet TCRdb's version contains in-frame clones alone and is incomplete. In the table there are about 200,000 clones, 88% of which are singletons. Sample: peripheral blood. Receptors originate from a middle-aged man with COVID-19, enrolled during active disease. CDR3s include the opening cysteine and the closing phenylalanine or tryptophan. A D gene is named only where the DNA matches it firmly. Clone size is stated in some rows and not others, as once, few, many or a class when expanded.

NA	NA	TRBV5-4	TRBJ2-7	CASSSGAGAPWEQYF	TGTGCCAGCAGCTCTGGAGCAGGGGCCCCCTGGGAGCAGTACTTC
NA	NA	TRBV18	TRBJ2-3	CASSEGGSTDTQYF	TGTGCCAGCTCCGAAGGGGGTAGCACAGATACGCAGTATTTT
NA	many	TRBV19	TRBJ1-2	CASSIFRGGGYTF	TGTGCCAGTAGTATATTTCGCGGCGGGGGCTACACCTTC
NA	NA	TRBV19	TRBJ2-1	CASSLLGGNEQFF	TGTGCCAGTAGCCTATTGGGGGGCAATGAGCAGTTCTTC
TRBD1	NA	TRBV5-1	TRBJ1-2	CASSGGTGENYGYTF	TGCGCCAGCAGCGGGGGGACAGGGGAAAACTATGGCTACACCTTC
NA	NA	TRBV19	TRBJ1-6	CASSITQGGNSPLHF	TGTGCCAGTAGTATTACACAGGGTGGGAATTCACCCCTCCACTTT
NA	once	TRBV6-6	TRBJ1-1	CASSEAGENTEAFF	TGTGCCAGCAGTGAGGCGGGGGAGAACACTGAAGCTTTCTTT
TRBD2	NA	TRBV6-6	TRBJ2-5	CASSYLASGRGETQYF	TGTGCCAGCAGTTACCTTGCCAGCGGGAGGGGAGAGACCCAGTACTTC
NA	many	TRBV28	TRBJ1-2	CASSPLGTTNYGYTF	TGTGCCAGCAGTCCCCTAGGGACAACTAACTATGGCTACACCTTC
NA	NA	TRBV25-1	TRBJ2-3	CASSDGFGGDTATDTQYF	TGTGCCAGCAGTGACGGCTTTGGGGGGGACACAGCCACAGATACGCAGTATTTT
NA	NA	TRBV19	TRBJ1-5	CASSGPGLGNQPQHF	TGTGCCAGTAGTGGGCCGGGGTTAGGCAATCAGCCCCAGCATTTT
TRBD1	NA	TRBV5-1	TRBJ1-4	CASSPGQGAPLEKLFF	TGCGCCAGCAGTCCCGGCCAGGGGGCCCCTTTAGAAAAACTGTTTTTT
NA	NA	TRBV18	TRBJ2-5	CASSQGNQETQYF	TGTGCCAGCTCACAGGGGAACCAAGAGACCCAGTACTTC
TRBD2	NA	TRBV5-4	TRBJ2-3	CASSLTGGGTDTQYF	TGTGCCAGCAGCCTGACGGGGGGGGGCACAGATACGCAGTATTTT
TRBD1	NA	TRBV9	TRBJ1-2	CASSPGQSYGYTF	TGTGCCAGCAGCCCGGGACAGTCATATGGCTACACCTTC
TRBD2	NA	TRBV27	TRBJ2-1	CASTTRFIAGGVEQFF	TGTGCCAGCACAACTCGTTTTATCGCGGGAGGGGTTGAGCAGTTCTTC
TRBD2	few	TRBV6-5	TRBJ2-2	CVTLAGVAGTGELFF	TGTGTCACATTAGCGGGAGTGGCGGGCACCGGGGAGCTGTTTTTT
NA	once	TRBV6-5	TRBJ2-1	CASSRIADYNEQFF	TGTGCCAGCAGCCGGATAGCGGACTACAATGAGCAGTTCTTC
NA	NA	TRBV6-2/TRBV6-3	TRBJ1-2	CASSWVGGIGRDYGYTF	TGTGCCAGCAGTTGGGTCGGGGGGATAGGCCGCGACTATGGCTACACCTTC
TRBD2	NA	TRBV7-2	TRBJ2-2	CASTLKGRLAANTGELFF	TGTGCCAGCACCCTAAAGGGGCGGCTAGCGGCGAACACCGGGGAGCTGTTTTTT
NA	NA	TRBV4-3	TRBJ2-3	CASGGGATDTQYF	TGCGCCAGCGGCGGCGGGGCCACAGATACGCAGTATTTT
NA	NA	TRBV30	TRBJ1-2	CAWSPGDYGYTF	TGTGCCTGGAGCCCAGGGGACTATGGCTACACCTTC
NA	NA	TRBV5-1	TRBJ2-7	CASSLAAGTHYEQYF	TGCGCCAGCAGCTTGGCCGCAGGGACTCACTACGAGCAGTACTTC
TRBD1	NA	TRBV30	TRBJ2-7	CAYSSAGGRKQYF	TGTGCCTACAGCTCCGCAGGGGGCAGAAAGCAGTACTTC
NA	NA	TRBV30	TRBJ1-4	CAWRQGYEKLFF	TGTGCCTGGAGGCAGGGGTATGAAAAACTGTTTTTT
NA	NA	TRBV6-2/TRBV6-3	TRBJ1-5	CASSYLNNQPQHF	TGTGCCAGCAGTTATCTTAACAATCAGCCCCAGCATTTT
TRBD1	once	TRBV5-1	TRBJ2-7	CASSPGQGAVYEQYF	TGCGCCAGCAGCCCGGGACAGGGGGCGGTTTACGAGCAGTACTTC
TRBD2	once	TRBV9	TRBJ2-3	CASSVTSGGRDTQYF	TGTGCCAGCAGCGTGACTAGCGGGGGGCGAGATACGCAGTATTTT
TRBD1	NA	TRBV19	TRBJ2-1	CASSNRDRGNNEQFF	TGTGCCAGTAGTAACCGGGACAGGGGTAACAATGAGCAGTTCTTC
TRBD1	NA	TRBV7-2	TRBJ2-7	CASTQAPDRGLEQYF	TGTGCCAGCACCCAAGCCCCGGACAGGGGGCTCGAGCAGTACTTC
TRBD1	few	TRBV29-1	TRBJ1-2	CSVEEGLQGGGYTF	TGCAGCGTTGAGGAGGGTTTACAAGGGGGCGGCTACACCTTC
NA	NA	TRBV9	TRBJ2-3	CASSLARAGLLGTQYF	TGTGCCAGCAGCCTGGCGAGGGCTGGGCTTTTAGGTACGCAGTATTTT
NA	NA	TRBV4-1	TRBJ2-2	CASSQDEGWGELFF	TGCGCCAGCAGCCAAGATGAGGGTTGGGGGGAGCTGTTTTTT
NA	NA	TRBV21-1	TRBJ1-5	CASSHDRGAQHF	TGTGCCAGCAGTCATGACAGAGGCGCCCAGCATTTT
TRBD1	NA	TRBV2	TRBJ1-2	CASRPGTGGFHGYTF	TGTGCCAGCAGGCCCGGGACAGGGGGCTTTCATGGCTACACCTTC
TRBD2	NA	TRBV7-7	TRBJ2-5	CASSPGLAGGQETQYF	TGTGCTAGCAGCCCCGGACTAGCGGGAGGACAAGAGACCCAGTACTTC
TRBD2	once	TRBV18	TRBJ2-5	CASSPLPAGGQETQYF	TGTGCCAGCTCACCACTTCCAGCGGGGGGCCAAGAGACCCAGTACTTC
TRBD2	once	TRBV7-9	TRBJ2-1	CASSQGLAGGPNEQFF	TGTGCCAGCAGCCAGGGGCTAGCGGGAGGGCCAAATGAGCAGTTCTTC
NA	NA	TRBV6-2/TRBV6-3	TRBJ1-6	CASSSHNSPLHF	TGTGCCAGCAGTTCTCATAATTCACCCCTCCACTTT
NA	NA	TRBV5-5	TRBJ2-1	CASSFGPKSSYNEQFF	TGTGCCAGCAGCTTCGGTCCGAAAAGCTCCTACAATGAGCAGTTCTTC
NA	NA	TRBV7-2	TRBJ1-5	CASRRDNNQPQHF	TGTGCCAGCCGAAGGGACAACAATCAGCCCCAGCATTTT
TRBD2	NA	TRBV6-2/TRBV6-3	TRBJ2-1	CASSLLAGGRNEQFF	TGTGCCAGCAGTCTACTAGCGGGGGGGCGGAATGAGCAGTTCTTC